A single sample is the source of the 8 T cell receptor beta chains below, sequenced in a study of regulatory T cells in long-lasting Graves disease (TCRdb year 2021). Libraries were made using multiplex PCR. The listed sequencing device is Illumina HiSeq 4000. TCR beta libraries were built with iRepertoire HTBI primers and Arm-PCR amplification of CDR3 regions. TCRdb took the public reads, trimmed them with fastp at Q25, ran MiXCR for clone calling and kept in-frame beta chains. Each entry merges the rows of one CDR3 protein and shows their most common DNA and genes. This sample lists roughly 420,000 distinct CDR3 sequences; around 15% were detected once. In total, the top ten clones hold 20% to 25% of the sample. Sample time point, as interpreted from the label and publication: newly diagnosed GD, antithyroid drugs for less than 3 months. For both TCR sequencing and RNA sequencing, RNA was extracted from PBMCs using TRIzol.

Another study also made use of these data, one on T cells in Graves' hyperthyroidism and ophthalmopathy.

Source: peripheral blood mononuclear cells (PBMCs), taken at new diagnosis, from a patient treated with antithyroid drugs. The receptors shown here come from a woman younger than 35 with Graves disease. Donor details come from another sample of the same person, matched by shared clones.

The rearrangement joins TRBV5-1 to TRBJ1-4, with D possibly matching TRBD1 (5 bases). CDR1 SGHRS and CDR2 YFSETQ come from the germline V gene. V gave up 2 bases and J gave up 6 bases, with 14 bases separating them. This CDR3 has 15 residues. The CDR3 sequence: CASSFFGTADEKLFF. The CDR3 bases are TGCGCCAGCAGCTTCTTCGGGACTGCAGATGAAAAACTGTTTTTT.

This clonotype was observed a handful of times. The CDR3 is CATSGQTTYNEQFF. Here the CDR3 DNA reads TGTGCCACCTCAGGACAAACAACCTACAATGAGCAGTTCTTC. The chain uses TRBV15 and TRBJ2-1; possibly TRBD1 for D (5 bases). Trimming took off 8 bases at V and 2 bases at J, with 13 bases between the two ends. Germline values: CDR1 LNHNV, CDR2 YYDKDF (reference sequence). CDR3 length: 14 amino acids.

This clonotype has at least ten counts. The rearrangement links TRBV5-1 to TRBJ2-6; D is undetermined. This CDR3 spans 14 amino acids. Germline V gives CDR1 SGHRS, CDR2 YFSETQ. V lost 4 bases and J lost 0, with 5 bases in between. The CDR3 nucleotides read TGCGCCAGCAGCCCTGTCTCTGGGGCCAACGTCCTGACTTTC. Encoded protein: CASSPVSGANVLTF.

The sample holds a few counts of this clonotype. The J gene is TRBJ2-7, the V gene TRBV7-9; D unclear. Trimming stripped 4 bases from V and 3 bases from J, with 10 bases between. Germline assignment: CDR1 SEHNR and CDR2 FQNEAQ (reference sequence). This CDR3 is built from 13 residues. CDR3 protein: CASSSGSNYEQYF. Written as DNA, the CDR3 is TGTGCCAGCAGCTCCGGGTCCAACTACGAGCAGTACTTC.

Turning to this clonotype: It may be a read error: a sequence one base away is much more abundant. The chain is built from TRBV18 and TRBJ2-5; 7 bases match TRBD2. The CDR3 runs 14 residues. Germline V gives CDR1 KGHSH, CDR2 LQKENI. CDR3 in DNA: TGTGCCAGCTCACCACCGAGTGGGGGGGAGATCCAGTACTTC. It specifies CASSPPSGGEIQYF. Filled out from reference TRBV18 and TRBJ2-5, the complete variable domain reads NAGVMQNPRHLVRRRGQEARLRCSPMKGHSHVYWYRQLPEEGLKFMVYLQKENIIDESGMPKERFSAEFPKEGPSILRIQQVVRGDSAAYFCASSPPSGGEIQYFGPGTRLLVL.

This clonotype showed up many times. The gene calls are TRBV28 and TRBJ1-5; weak D call: TRBD1 (5 bases). There are 12 residues in the CDR3. CDR1 and CDR2 from the germline V gene are MDHEN and SYDVKM. The V gene lost 7 bases and the J gene lost 11 bases, with 15 bases spanning the gap. CDR3 bases: TGTGCCAGCACGGCAGGGTACCTGTCCCAGCATTTT. It yields the protein CASTAGYLSQHF. Complete variable domain (other parts from reference TRBV28 and TRBJ1-5): DVKVTQSSRYLVKRTGEKVFLECVQDMDHENMFWYRQDPGLGLRLIYFSYDVKMKEKGDIPEGYSVSREKKERFSLILESASTNQTSMYLCASTAGYLSQHFGDGTRLSIL.

Turning to this clonotype: A far larger clone differs by one base, so this is likely a read error. CDR3 nucleotides: TGTGCCAGCAGGGGAGACAGTGGGAACTGCGAGCAGTACTTC. This gives the protein CASRGDSGNCEQYF. The rearrangement links TRBV7-2 to TRBJ2-7; D is tentatively TRBD1 or TRBD2 (5 bases each). Trimming shortened V by 6 bases and J by 6 bases, and 18 bases separated the two germline ends. Looked up from germline, CDR1 is SGHTA and CDR2 is FQGNSA. The CDR3 totals 14 residues.

Remarks on this clonotype: A much larger clone sits a single nucleotide away, making a read error possible. The rearrangement links TRBV27 to TRBJ2-1; TRBD1 might be the D (5 bases). CDR1 MNHEY and CDR2 SMNVEV come from the germline V gene (reference sequence). This CDR3 is 12 amino acids long. The CDR3 protein is CATRPRVGEQSF. CDR3 nucleotide sequence: TGTGCCACCCGGCCCAGGGTGGGTGAGCAGTCCTTC.